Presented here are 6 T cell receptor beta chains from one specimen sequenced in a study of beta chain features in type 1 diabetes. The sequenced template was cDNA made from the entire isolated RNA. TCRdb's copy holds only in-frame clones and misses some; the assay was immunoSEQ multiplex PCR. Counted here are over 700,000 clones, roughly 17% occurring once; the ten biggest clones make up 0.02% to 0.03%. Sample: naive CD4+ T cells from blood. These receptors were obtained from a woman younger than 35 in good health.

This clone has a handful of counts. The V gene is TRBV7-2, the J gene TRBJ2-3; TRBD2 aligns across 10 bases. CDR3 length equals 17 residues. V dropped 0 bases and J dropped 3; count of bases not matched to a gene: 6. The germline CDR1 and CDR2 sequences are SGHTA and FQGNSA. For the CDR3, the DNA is TGTGCCAGCAGCTTAGCGCCGCTAGCGGGGGCAACAGATACGCAGTATTTT. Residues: CASSLAPLAGATDTQYF.

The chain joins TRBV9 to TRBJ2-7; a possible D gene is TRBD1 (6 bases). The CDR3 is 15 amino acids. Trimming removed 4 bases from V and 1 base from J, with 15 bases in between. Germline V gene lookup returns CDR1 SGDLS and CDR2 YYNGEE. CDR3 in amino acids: CASSSHTGYSYEQYF. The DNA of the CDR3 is TGTGCCAGCAGCTCACATACAGGGTATTCCTACGAGCAGTACTTC.

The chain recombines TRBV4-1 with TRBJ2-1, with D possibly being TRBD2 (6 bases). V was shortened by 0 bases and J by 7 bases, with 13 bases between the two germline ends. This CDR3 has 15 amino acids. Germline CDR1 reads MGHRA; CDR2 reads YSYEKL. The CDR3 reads CASSQEQLAGNEQFF. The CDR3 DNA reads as TGCGCCAGCAGCCAAGAGCAGCTCGCGGGAAATGAGCAGTTCTTC.

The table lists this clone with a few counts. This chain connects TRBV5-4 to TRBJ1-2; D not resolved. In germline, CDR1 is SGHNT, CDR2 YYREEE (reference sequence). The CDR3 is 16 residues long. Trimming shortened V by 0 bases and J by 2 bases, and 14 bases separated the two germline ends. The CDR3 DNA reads TGTGCCAGCAGCTTGGCCGGACGATCGCCGAACTATGGCTACACCTTC. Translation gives CASSLAGRSPNYGYTF.

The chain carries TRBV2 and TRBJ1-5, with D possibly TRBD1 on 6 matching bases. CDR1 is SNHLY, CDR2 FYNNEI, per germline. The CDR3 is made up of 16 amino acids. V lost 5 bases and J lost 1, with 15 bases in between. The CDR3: CASSLRGGSSNQPQHF. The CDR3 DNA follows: TGTGCCAGCAGTCTAAGGGGGGGATCGAGCAATCAGCCCCAGCATTTT. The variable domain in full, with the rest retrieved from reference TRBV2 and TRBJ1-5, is EPEVTQTPSHQVTQMGQEVILRCVPISNHLYFYWYRQILGQKVEFLVSFYNNEISEKSEIFDDQFSVERPDGSNFTLKIRSTKLEDSAMYFCASSLRGGSSNQPQHFGDGTRLSIL.

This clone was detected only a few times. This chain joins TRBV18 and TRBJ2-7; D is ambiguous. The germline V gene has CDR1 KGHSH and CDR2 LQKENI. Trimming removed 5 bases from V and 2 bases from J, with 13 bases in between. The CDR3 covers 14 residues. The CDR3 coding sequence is TGTGCCAGCTCAACGGACGTCGGAGCCTACGAGCAGTACTTC. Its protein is CASSTDVGAYEQYF.